This TCR beta chain was profiled in a study of CD8 T cells in ankylosing spondylitis. Study-wide points: About 8 highly homologous variants made up a TCR beta motif, and this motif appeared characteristic of ankylosing spondylitis blood. The authors reported significant enrichment of disease-linked clones in matched ankylosing spondylitis synovial fluid.

Trimming cost V 4 bases and J 4 bases; bases outside gene matches: 9. The CDR3 contains 19 residues. The germline V gene encodes CDR1 MNHEY and CDR2 SVGAGI. To note about this clonotype: Its cognate antigen is unknown.

Construction of TCR beta libraries was performed using quantitative 5'-RACE with molecular barcodes. One entry per CDR3 protein, called by TCRdb with MiXCR from the 5' RACE reads. The sample lists approximately 350,000 distinct CDR3 sequences; roughly 22% were seen once. The source is a male donor with ankylosing spondylitis or in good health (not recorded which). The chain has TRBV6-5 and TRBJ2-2; 16 nucleotides align to TRBD2. The sequenced sample consisted of blood, either unsorted or a sorted T cell fraction (not recorded which). The CDR3 is CASSFSGTSGGAFTGELFF. For the CDR3, the DNA is TGTGCCAGCAGTTTCTCCGGGACTAGCGGGGGGGCCTTCACCGGGGAGCTGTTTTTT.